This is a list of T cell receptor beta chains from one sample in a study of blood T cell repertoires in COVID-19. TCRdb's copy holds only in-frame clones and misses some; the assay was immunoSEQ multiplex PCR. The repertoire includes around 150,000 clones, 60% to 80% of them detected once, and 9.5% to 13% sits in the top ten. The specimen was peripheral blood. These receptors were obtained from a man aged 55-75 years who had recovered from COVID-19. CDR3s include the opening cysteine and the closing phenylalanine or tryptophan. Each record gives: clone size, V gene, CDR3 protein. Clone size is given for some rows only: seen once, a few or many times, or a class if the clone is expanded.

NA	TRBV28	CASSQTYEQYF
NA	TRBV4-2	CTSSQARGRTDTQYF
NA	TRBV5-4	CASSPGGSYNSPLHF
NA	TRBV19	CASSTTGGRQPQHF
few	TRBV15	CATRINQNHEQYF
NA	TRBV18	CASSPQGGSVDGYTF
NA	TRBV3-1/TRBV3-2	CASSQDSERGLSTDTQYF
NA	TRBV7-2	CASSLSPYNEQFF
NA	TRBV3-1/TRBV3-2	CASSQTRVAYNEQFF
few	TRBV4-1	CASSPREGGTEAFF